These 16 T cell receptor beta chains were all obtained from the same sample, sequenced in a study of blood T cells in healthy people across ages. The use of a sample-barcoded 5' primer and a J-beta primer mix characterized a second PCR of about 6 to 12 cycles. TCRdb re-analysed the 5' RACE reads in MiXCR, keeping a single row per CDR3 protein. Of under 800,000 distinct CDR3 sequences in the sample, 20% to 25% were seen once. The sequencing input was blood. The receptors originated from an older man in good health.

V and J are TRBV20-1 and TRBJ1-1; 10 nucleotides align to TRBD1. This CDR3 spans 13 amino acids. The germline V gene encodes CDR1 DFQATT and CDR2 SNEGSKA (reference sequence). J lost 6 bases, V lost 6 bases, and 7 bases had no gene match. For the CDR3, the DNA is TGCAGTGCGAGACTTGGACAGGGGGCTGAAGCTTTCTTT. Amino acid sequence: CSARLGQGAEAFF.

V usage is TRBV5-1 and J usage is TRBJ2-1; 12 nucleotides agree with TRBD2. This CDR3 has 19 amino acids. The trim removed 0 bases at V and 1 base at J, leaving 8 bases unmatched. Per the germline V gene, CDR1 is SGHRS and CDR2 is YFSETQ. CDR3 protein: CASSLEGTSGLGSYNEQFF. The CDR3, as DNA: TGCGCCAGCAGCTTGGAGGGGACTAGCGGGCTGGGATCCTACAATGAGCAGTTCTTC. The entire variable domain, with the rest obtained from reference TRBV5-1 and TRBJ2-1, is as follows: KAGVTQTPRYLIKTRGQQVTLSCSPISGHRSVSWYQQTPGQGLQFLFEYFSETQRNKGNFPGRFSGRQFSNSRSEMNVSTLELGDSALYLCASSLEGTSGLGSYNEQFFGPGTRLTVL.

The rearrangement links TRBV12-3 or TRBV12-4 to TRBJ2-5; D uncertain. This CDR3 is 13 amino acids long. Trimming shortened V by 4 bases and J by 1 base, and 7 bases separated the two germline ends. The CDR3 spells CASSYSAQETQYF. The DNA of the CDR3 is TGTGCCAGCAGTTACTCAGCCCAAGAGACCCAGTACTTC.

This clonotype was seen only once. V is TRBV12-3 or TRBV12-4 and J is TRBJ1-4, with D maybe TRBD1 (5 bases). The germline V and J ends were trimmed by 5 bases and 8 bases, with 15 bases remaining between them. The CDR3 covers 14 residues. DNA of the CDR3: TGTGCCAGCAGTCCTCGGGGCCGAGGCGAAAAACTGTTTTTT. Amino acids: CASSPRGRGEKLFF.

This clonotype has a handful of counts. The chain links TRBV7-8 to TRBJ2-5; no clear D. V lost 2 bases, J lost 5 bases, and 9 bases lay in between. CDR1 SGHVS and CDR2 FQNEAQ come from the germline V gene. The CDR3 spans 13 residues. CDR3 in amino acids: CASSLLRSETQYF. CDR3 DNA: TGTGCCAGCAGCTTACTCAGGTCGGAGACCCAGTACTTC.

This clonotype has only a few counts. The chain employs TRBV11-3 and TRBJ2-5; 16 bases line up with TRBD2. The V and J ends lost 3 bases and 5 bases, in that order; junction bases with no gene match: 9. This CDR3 has 18 residues. The germline CDR1 and CDR2 sequences are SGHNT and YENEEA. Written as DNA, the CDR3 is TGTGCCAGCAGCTTCCCCCCGGGACTAGCGGGAGGGCCTGAGACCCAGTACTTC. Translated, it gives CASSFPPGLAGGPETQYF.

This clonotype was detected only once. A much larger clone differs by one base, so this may be a read error. The V gene is TRBV7-8, the J gene TRBJ1-4; no definite D call. Germline loops: CDR1 SGHVS, CDR2 FQNEAQ. With 4 bases removed from V and 0 bases from J, the gap between germline ends came to 9 bases. This CDR3 comprises 15 residues. The DNA of the CDR3 is TGTGCCAGCAGCTCCCAGCTCGCAACTAATGAAAAACTGTTTTTT. Its protein is CASSSQLATNEKLFF.

This clonotype was observed a few times. The J gene is TRBJ2-1, the V gene TRBV5-1; tentatively, D is TRBD1 (5 bases). TRBJ2-5 matches the DNA end more closely, so the J call is doubtful. This CDR3 is 16 amino acids long. Germline CDR1 and CDR2: SGHRS and YFSETQ. The CDR3 sequence is CASSLGVGNIQETQYF. As DNA, the CDR3 is TGCGCCAGCAGCCTAGGGGTGGGGAATATACAAGAGACCCAGTACTTC.

V and J are TRBV20-1 and TRBJ2-5; 7 bases fit TRBD2. The assigned J gene may be wrong: the sequence end matches TRBJ2-1 better. The CDR3 consists of 14 residues. The germline V gene has CDR1 DFQATT and CDR2 SNEGSKA (reference sequence). CDR3 nucleotides: TGCAGTGCTAGACCGGGACTACCTTACAATGAGCAGTTCTTC. Translated, it gives CSARPGLPYNEQFF.

This clonotype was counted only a few times. V is TRBV10-3 and J is TRBJ2-5, with D maybe TRBD1 (5 bases). TRBJ2-1 explains the end of the DNA better; the J call may be wrong. The CDR3 has 16 amino acids. CDR1 and CDR2 (germline): ENHRY, SYGVKD. CDR3: CAISEGPATTGNEQFF. The CDR3, as DNA: TGTGCCATCAGTGAAGGCCCAGCGACCACAGGCAATGAGCAGTTCTTC.

The V gene is TRBV6-5, the J gene TRBJ1-3; TRBD1 might be the D (5 bases). From germline, CDR1 is MNHEY and CDR2 SVGAGI. Trimming shortened V by 8 bases and J by 11 bases, and 16 bases separated the two germline ends. The CDR3 is 12 amino acids. Written as DNA, the CDR3 is TGTGCCAGCCATGGTGGCGAAGGGGCCATATATTTT. It codes for CASHGGEGAIYF.

This clonotype was picked up many times. This rearrangement joins TRBV29-1 to TRBJ2-3; 9 bases are a match to TRBD2. This CDR3 is 15 amino acids long. Unmatched junction bases numbered 9, after V lost 4 bases and J lost 4 bases. CDR1 and CDR2 from the germline V gene are SQVTM and ANQGSEA. The CDR3 DNA reads TGCAGCGTTGGCGGGAGGGCCGGAGGTCCAGATACGCAGTATTTT. It yields the protein CSVGGRAGGPDTQYF.

The chain employs TRBV12-3 or TRBV12-4 and TRBJ2-2, with a tentative D call TRBD1 (6 bases). V was cut by 6 bases and J by 1 base, with 12 bases left in between. The CDR3 totals 15 residues. CDR3 sequence (DNA): TGTGCCAGCAGAGAGGTGGACAGGAACACCGGGGAGCTGTTTTTT. Translating it yields CASREVDRNTGELFF.

This clonotype was recorded only once. This may arise from a read error, as a much more abundant clone is one base away. V gene TRBV29-1 combines with J gene TRBJ2-7, with TRBD2 matching over 14 bases. Unmatched junction bases numbered 8, after V lost 4 bases and J lost 9 bases. The CDR3 consists of 14 residues. Germline lookup yields CDR1 SQVTM and CDR2 ANQGSEA. DNA for the CDR3: TGCAGCGTTGCGGGACTAGCGGGAGCCCACGGGCAGTACTTC. It is translated as CSVAGLAGAHGQYF.

This clonotype was counted a few times. The rearrangement links TRBV28 to TRBJ2-3, with no clear D. In germline, CDR1 is MDHEN, CDR2 SYDVKM. V dropped 5 bases and J dropped 5 bases, with 8 bases sitting between them. The CDR3 length is 12 residues. CDR3 protein: CASSQQIDTQYF. In DNA form, the CDR3 reads TGTGCCAGCAGTCAACAGATAGATACGCAGTATTTT. Full variable domain (remainder filled in from reference TRBV28 and TRBJ2-3): DVKVTQSSRYLVKRTGEKVFLECVQDMDHENMFWYRQDPGLGLRLIYFSYDVKMKEKGDIPEGYSVSREKKERFSLILESASTNQTSMYLCASSQQIDTQYFGPGTRLTVL.

The table lists this clonotype with a few counts. J is TRBJ2-5 and V is TRBV28; TRBD1 or TRBD2 may be the D gene (5 bases each). V gave up 6 bases and J gave up 5 bases, with 16 bases separating them. Germline loops: CDR1 MDHEN, CDR2 SYDVKM. The length of the CDR3 is 14 residues. Here the CDR3 reads CASSSGALGETQYF. Written as DNA, the CDR3 is TGTGCCAGCAGCTCCGGGGCCCTAGGGGAGACCCAGTACTTC.